The rows below give T cell receptor beta chains drawn from one sample of a study of early T cells in non-severe SARS-CoV-2 infection. Each CDR3 protein is one row after TCRdb ran MiXCR on the 5' RACE reads. This table has tens of thousands of distinct CDR3 sequences, 4.6% appearing once. The sample in question was whole blood, obtained at baseline. The receptors come from an adult who was a healthcare worker with PCR-confirmed SARS-CoV-2 infection or an uninfected control (not recorded which). Each CDR3 is given with its conserved first and last residue. D genes are given only for firm matches. Clone size is given for some rows only: seen once, a few or many times, or a class if the clone is expanded.

j_call v_call d_call clone_size cdr3_nt cdr3_aa
TRBJ2-5 TRBV30 NA many TGTGCCTGGACGGAGAACCAAGAGACCCAGTACTTC CAWTENQETQYF
TRBJ2-3 TRBV7-2 TRBD2 many TGTGCCAGCAGCTTAGCCTTCACTAGCGGGAGGGTTACAGATACGCAGTATTTT CASSLAFTSGRVTDTQYF
TRBJ1-4 TRBV11-2 TRBD1 many TGTGCCAGCAGCATCGACAGGGGGCGAGGGGAAAAACTGTTTTTT CASSIDRGRGEKLFF
TRBJ2-3 TRBV5-4 NA many TGTGCCAGCGGCCCGGCGGATACGCAGTATTTT CASGPADTQYF
TRBJ2-1 TRBV7-2 NA many TGTGCCAGCACCCCCGGAACGAATGAGCAGTTCTTC CASTPGTNEQFF
TRBJ2-1 TRBV27 TRBD2 many TGTGCCAGCAGTTTACCCCGGGGAGTGAGCGGGAGACCCTACAATGAGCAGTTCTTC CASSLPRGVSGRPYNEQFF
TRBJ2-2 TRBV6-6 TRBD2 many TGTGCCAGCAGTCGAAGACTAGCGGGGGTGAACACCGGGGAGCTGTTTTTT CASSRRLAGVNTGELFF
TRBJ1-4 TRBV20-1 TRBD1 many TGCAGTGCTCCTCCGGGACAGGGTAACAATGAAAAACTGTTTTTT CSAPPGQGNNEKLFF
TRBJ1-2 TRBV10-3 NA many TGTGCCATCAGTGACCAACAGCCTAACTATGGCTACACCTTC CAISDQQPNYGYTF
TRBJ2-1 TRBV10-1 NA few TGCGCCAGCAGTGAGGCGCCACGAAACAATGAGCAGTTCTTC CASSEAPRNNEQFF
TRBJ2-7 TRBV6-2/TRBV6-3 NA NA TGTGCCAGCAGTTACTCGAGAAGTTTCCTCTCCTACGAGCAGTACTTC CASSYSRSFLSYEQYF
TRBJ2-5 TRBV27 NA many TGTGCCAGCACCCAGGGTCGGGAGACCCAGTACTTC CASTQGRETQYF
TRBJ2-1 TRBV25-1 NA many TGTGCCAGCAGCCCTAAGAGGGGACTGGGGCAGTTCTTC CASSPKRGLGQFF
TRBJ2-5 TRBV12-3/TRBV12-4 NA NA TGTGCCAGCACCCCGGGATTTAGCGAGACCCAGTACTTC CASTPGFSETQYF
TRBJ2-7 TRBV7-8 TRBD1 many TGTGCCAGCAGCCTCGACAGGGGAGATTACGAGCAGTACTTC CASSLDRGDYEQYF
TRBJ2-3 TRBV29-1 NA many TGCAGCGTTGGTATCGGGGATCTTGGAAAGCAGTATTTT CSVGIGDLGKQYF
TRBJ2-4 TRBV4-1 NA many TGCGCCAGCAGCCAAGACCCAGGAAAAAACATTCAGTACTTC CASSQDPGKNIQYF
TRBJ2-7 TRBV10-1 NA many TGCGCCAGCAGTGAGCCGGGGGACAAGCAGTACTTC CASSEPGDKQYF
TRBJ1-1 TRBV27 NA many TGTGCCAGCAGCCGAACACTGAACACTGAAGCTTTCTTT CASSRTLNTEAFF
TRBJ2-5 TRBV7-2 NA many TGTGCCAGCAGCTCACGGGGCGGAGTTGATGAGACCCAGTACTTC CASSSRGGVDETQYF
TRBJ2-3 TRBV24-1 NA many TGTGCCACCAGTGATTTGCATAGGGGCGGCACAGATACGCAGTATTTT CATSDLHRGGTDTQYF
TRBJ2-1 TRBV19 NA many TGTGCCAGTAGTAGCCCAGCGGTTGGGCAGTTCTTC CASSSPAVGQFF
TRBJ2-3 TRBV6-2/TRBV6-3 NA many TGTGCCAGCAGTCCAGACTACTCCTATACGCAGTATTTT CASSPDYSYTQYF
TRBJ2-7 TRBV7-2 NA many TGTGCCAGCAGCTTTAGTGTGGGGCCCAACGAGCAGTACTTC CASSFSVGPNEQYF
TRBJ2-7 TRBV7-6 NA many TGTGCCAGCAGCTTAGAGTCGGGGACCTACGAGCAGTACTTC CASSLESGTYEQYF
TRBJ2-2 TRBV19 NA many TGTGCCGGCAGGGGTCCAGCGAACACCGGGGAGCTGTTTTTT CAGRGPANTGELFF
TRBJ2-7 TRBV9 TRBD1 many TGTGCCAGCAGCGGCAAGACAGGGGGCTACGAGCAGTACTTC CASSGKTGGYEQYF
TRBJ2-4 TRBV7-2 TRBD1 many TGTGCCAGCAGCTTCGAGGACAGGGCCAAAAACATTCAGTACTTC CASSFEDRAKNIQYF
TRBJ2-1 TRBV5-4 TRBD2 many TGTGCCAGCAGTGACCCACGACTAGCGGTTGAGCAGTTCTTC CASSDPRLAVEQFF
TRBJ2-7 TRBV11-2 TRBD2 many TGTGCCAGCAGACAACTAGCGGGCGTATCCTACGAGCAGTACTTC CASRQLAGVSYEQYF
TRBJ2-1 TRBV24-1 TRBD1 many TGTGCCACCAGTGACCCGCCTGGACAGGGGGTTGGAGGTGAGCAGTTCTTC CATSDPPGQGVGGEQFF
TRBJ2-7 TRBV6-6 NA NA TGTGCCAGCAGCCACTACGAGCAGTACTTC CASSHYEQYF
TRBJ2-7 TRBV14 NA many TGTGCCAGCAGCCAAAGGGCTGGGAGCTCCTACGAGCAGTACTTC CASSQRAGSSYEQYF
TRBJ2-1 TRBV7-9 TRBD2 NA TGTGCCAGCAGCTCTCAAACTAGCGGGACAGACAATGAGCAGTTCTTC CASSSQTSGTDNEQFF
TRBJ1-4 TRBV6-6 TRBD1 many TGTGCCAGCAGCATAGGACAGGGCGATGAAAAACTGTTTTTT CASSIGQGDEKLFF
TRBJ1-2 TRBV12-3/TRBV12-4 NA NA TGTGCCAGCAGTTTAGAACAGGTCGTCTATGGCTACACCTTC CASSLEQVVYGYTF
TRBJ2-7 TRBV6-5 TRBD1 many TGTGCCAGCAGCTTGACAGGGGGGGCCTACGAGCAGTACTTC CASSLTGGAYEQYF
TRBJ2-5 TRBV10-2 TRBD2 many TGCGCCAGCAGTGTGGGACTAGCCGCCGAGACCCAGTACTTC CASSVGLAAETQYF
TRBJ1-2 TRBV4-3 NA NA TGCGCCAGCAGCCAAGATTGGACTCTAAACTATGGCTACACCTTC CASSQDWTLNYGYTF
TRBJ2-5 TRBV6-2/TRBV6-3 NA many TGTGCCAGCAGTATCCCGGGACTCACAGGGGAGACCCAGTACTTC CASSIPGLTGETQYF
TRBJ2-3 TRBV6-2/TRBV6-3 NA NA TGTGCCACCCTCAGAGATACGCAGTATTTT CATLRDTQYF
TRBJ2-7 TRBV13 TRBD2 many TGTGCCAGCAGCTCCCAGACTAGCGGAAACTACGAGCAGTACTTC CASSSQTSGNYEQYF
TRBJ1-5 TRBV12-3/TRBV12-4 NA many TGTGCCAGCAGTTTAGTGATCCAGGGCGGGGGTCAGCCCCAGCATTTT CASSLVIQGGGQPQHF
TRBJ2-7 TRBV11-2 TRBD2 many TGTGCCAGCAGCTTAAGGCCTAGCGGGGACGAGCAGTACTTC CASSLRPSGDEQYF
TRBJ2-1 TRBV20-1 NA many TGCAGTGCTAGAGAATCGTATGAGCAGTTCTTC CSARESYEQFF
TRBJ2-3 TRBV10-3 NA many TGTGCCATCAGTGGCGGCCCTGGGGATACGCAGTATTTT CAISGGPGDTQYF
TRBJ2-1 TRBV11-3 NA many TGTGCCAGCAGCTTAAACCCCCTAGTCTACAATGAGCAGTTCTTC CASSLNPLVYNEQFF
TRBJ1-5 TRBV2 NA many TGTGCCAGCAGTGAAGCAAGGGGCCCTCAGCCCCAGCATTTT CASSEARGPQPQHF
TRBJ1-5 TRBV19 NA many TGTGCCAGTAGTCCTCGAAATCAGCCCCAGCATTTT CASSPRNQPQHF
TRBJ2-5 TRBV5-1 TRBD2 few TGCGCCAGCAAATCTCTGGGAGGGCCCCAGACCCAGTACTTC CASKSLGGPQTQYF
TRBJ2-3 TRBV20-1 NA many TGCAGTGCCCAACCGGGACATGTCAGGGATACGCAGTATTTT CSAQPGHVRDTQYF
TRBJ2-7 TRBV3-1 NA many TGTGCCAGCAGATCCCCAGGGAACGAGCAGTACTTC CASRSPGNEQYF
TRBJ1-2 TRBV6-4 NA many TGTGCCAGCAGTGATGATGGGGGCCGAGGCTACACCTTC CASSDDGGRGYTF
TRBJ2-1 TRBV7-2 NA few TGTGCCAGCAGCTTAGGATGGACACCCGCCTCCTACAATGAGCAGTTCTTC CASSLGWTPASYNEQFF
TRBJ2-4 TRBV29-1 NA many TGCAGCGTTGGAGAGAGTCTAGCCAAAAACATTCAGTACTTC CSVGESLAKNIQYF
TRBJ2-3 TRBV7-7 TRBD1 many TGTGCCAGCAGCGACAGGGGTAGCACAGATACGCAGTATTTT CASSDRGSTDTQYF
TRBJ2-3 TRBV29-1 NA many TGCAGCGTTGATTATCAGATCACAGATACGCAGTATTTT CSVDYQITDTQYF
TRBJ2-6 TRBV27 NA NA TGTGCCAGCAAGGGAGTAGCGGCCTCTGGGGCCAACGTCCTGACTTTC CASKGVAASGANVLTF
TRBJ2-7 TRBV18 TRBD2 few TGTGCCAGCTCACGACTAGCGGGAGCGGAGCAGTACTTC CASSRLAGAEQYF
TRBJ2-7 TRBV10-3 TRBD1 many TGTGCCATCGAGGGACAGGGGACTGAGGAGCAGTACTTC CAIEGQGTEEQYF